One and the same sample provided the 21 T cell receptor beta chains below, sequenced in a study of T cell responses to AZD1222 COVID-19 vaccine. Assay used: immunoSEQ multiplex PCR; TCRdb lists only in-frame clones, some missing. The table includes about 46,000 clones, over 85% detected once. The source material was peripheral blood, sampled 28 days after the second AZD1222 dose. Every receptor here comes from an adult who received the AZD1222 COVID-19 vaccine.

The rearrangement uses TRBV7-2 and TRBJ2-1; 8 nucleotides match TRBD1. The CDR3 extends over 16 amino acids. V lost 1 base, J lost 4 bases, and 6 bases stayed unmatched. In germline, CDR1 is SGHTA, CDR2 FQGNSA. The CDR3 loop is CASSLVAGQVYNEQFF. In nucleotides, the CDR3 is TGTGCCAGCAGCTTAGTCGCGGGACAGGTGTACAATGAGCAGTTCTTC.

This clone has a single count. This rearrangement joins TRBV4-1 to TRBJ2-4; possible D gene TRBD2, 5 bases. The CDR3 spans 18 residues. Deletions cut 1 base from V and 1 base from J, with 17 bases between. Germline CDR1 reads MGHRA; CDR2 reads YSYEKL. CDR3 region: CASSQGTIRGMAKNIQYF. The CDR3 DNA sequence: TGCGCCAGCAGCCAAGGCACAATCAGAGGGATGGCCAAAAACATTCAGTACTTC.

The gene calls are TRBV21-1 and TRBJ2-7; TRBD2 reflects the table's D call only, with no check against the DNA. TRBV21-1 is shown as a pseudogene. The CDR3 is made up of 17 amino acids. This CDR3 reads CASSNRGLEKGSYEQYF. CDR3 bases: TGTGCCAGCAGCAATAGGGGACTAGAAAAGGGCTCCTACGAGCAGTACTTC.

V gene TRBV5-4 combines with J gene TRBJ1-6; D perhaps matches TRBD1 (6 bases). CDR3 length equals 14 residues. Germline CDR1 reads SGHNT; CDR2 reads YYREEE (reference sequence). Trimming cost V 4 bases and J 4 bases, with 9 bases left between them. The CDR3 here is CASSRDRYNSPLHF. The CDR3 nucleotides read TGTGCCAGCAGCCGAGACAGGTATAATTCACCCCTCCACTTT.

The chain couples TRBV7-2 to TRBJ2-4, with a possible D match to TRBD2 (5 bases). CDR1 SGHTA and CDR2 FQGNSA come from the germline V gene. The CDR3 extends over 15 amino acids. V gave up 3 bases and J gave up 0 bases, with 9 bases separating them. CDR3 in DNA: TGTGCCAGCAGCTTGAGCGGACTAGCCAAAAACATTCAGTACTTC. Translating it yields CASSLSGLAKNIQYF. The whole variable domain, filled in from reference TRBV7-2 and TRBJ2-4, reads GAGVSQSPSNKVTEKGKDVELRCDPISGHTALYWYRQSLGQGLEFLIYFQGNSAPDKSGLPSDRFSAERTGGSVSTLTIQRTQQEDSAVYLCASSLSGLAKNIQYFGAGTRLSVL.

The CDR3 region is CASSLFSGANYGYTF. The CDR3 DNA follows: TGTGCCAGCAGTTTATTTTCCGGAGCTAACTATGGCTACACCTTC. The rearrangement uses TRBV27 and TRBJ1-2; D gene ambiguous. V shed 1 base and J shed 0 bases, with 9 bases lying between them. Germline CDR1 and CDR2: MNHEY and SMNVEV (reference sequence). CDR3 size: 15 residues.

The genes are TRBV4-1 and TRBJ2-1; weak D call: TRBD2 (6 bases). CDR3 length: 11 residues. Germline CDR1 reads MGHRA; CDR2 reads YSYEKL. The V and J ends lost 1 base and 16 bases respectively, with 11 bases between them. In DNA, the CDR3 is TGCGCCAGCAGCCAAGGACTAGTGGCCTTCTTC. This encodes CASSQGLVAFF.

This chain connects TRBV7-2 to TRBJ2-7, with TRBD2 matching 8 bases. Looked up from germline, CDR1 is SGHTA and CDR2 is FQGNSA. There are 14 residues in the CDR3. Trimming removed 1 base from V and 3 bases from J; junction bases left unmatched: 2. The DNA of the CDR3 is TGTGCCAGCAGCTTAGGGCGGGAGGTCTACGAGCAGTACTTC. Its translation: CASSLGREVYEQYF.

V is TRBV30 and J is TRBJ2-1; TRBD2 matches 8 bases. Germline CDR1 GTSNPN, CDR2 SVGIG (reference sequence). The trim removed 2 bases at V and 10 bases at J, leaving 10 bases unmatched. The CDR3 length is 14 residues. DNA of the CDR3: TGTGCCTGGAGTCGGGGGGGAGGGCCTTTGGAGCAGTTCTTC. This sequence encodes CAWSRGGGPLEQFF. Filled out from reference TRBV30 and TRBJ2-1, the complete variable domain reads SQTIHQWPATLVQPVGSPLSLECTVEGTSNPNLYWYRQAAGRGLQLLFYSVGIGQISSEVPQNLSASRPQDRQFILSSKKLLLSDSGFYLCAWSRGGGPLEQFFGPGTRLTVL.

In regard to this clone: Other DNA sequences in the same sample also yield this CDR3. In DNA, the CDR3 is TGCGCCAGCAGCTTGGGACAGGGGGCCGACGAGCAGTACTTC. It is translated as CASSLGQGADEQYF. The chain combines TRBV5-1 with TRBJ2-7, with 10 positions matching TRBD1. J gave up 5 bases and V 0 bases, and 2 bases lay outside the gene matches. The CDR3 consists of 14 residues. Germline V gives CDR1 SGHRS, CDR2 YFSETQ.

This chain links TRBV29-1 with TRBJ2-1; perhaps TRBD2 as D (6 bases). The CDR3 consists of 16 residues. Per germline, CDR1 SQVTM and CDR2 ANQGSEA. Deletions cut 2 bases from V and 0 bases from J, with 14 bases between. The CDR3 DNA sequence: TGCAGCGTTGAATCACCGGGACTGCGCTCCTACAATGAGCAGTTCTTC. This codes for CSVESPGLRSYNEQFF.

The chain is built from TRBV25-1 and TRBJ2-7; 7 bases align to TRBD1. The CDR3 runs 17 residues. The germline V gene has CDR1 MGHDK and CDR2 SYGVNS. The trim removed 2 bases at V and 3 bases at J, leaving 13 bases unmatched. CDR3 residues: CASSEAPGQTRGYEQYF. CDR3 bases: TGTGCCAGCAGTGAAGCCCCGGGACAGACAAGAGGCTACGAGCAGTACTTC.

This chain joins TRBV13 and TRBJ1-1; D may be TRBD1 (5 bases). Trimming took off 7 bases at V and 1 base at J, with 19 bases between the two ends. The length of the CDR3 is 16 residues. From germline, CDR1 is PRHDT and CDR2 FYEKMQ (reference sequence). CDR3 DNA sequence: TGTGCCAGCAAACGGGGGTTTGGGCGTCCGAACACTGAAGCTTTCTTT. Translated: CASKRGFGRPNTEAFF.

This chain uses TRBV28 with TRBJ2-7, with a tentative D call TRBD1 (5 bases). The CDR3 sequence is 11 residues long. Germline V lookup: CDR1 MDHEN, CDR2 SYDVKM. The V and J ends lost 6 bases and 4 bases respectively, with 7 bases between them. The CDR3: CASRDTYEQYF. The DNA of the CDR3 is TGTGCCAGCAGGGACACTTACGAGCAGTACTTC.

The gene calls are TRBV28 and TRBJ2-1; TRBD1 agrees at 7 bases. V shed 7 bases, J shed 4 bases, and the junction held 7 bases outside the gene matches. The CDR3 sequence is 14 residues long. From germline, CDR1 is MDHEN and CDR2 SYDVKM. The CDR3 spells CASTLGGGYNEQFF. In nucleotides, the CDR3 is TGTGCCAGCACCCTAGGGGGCGGATACAATGAGCAGTTCTTC.

This chain uses TRBV5-1 with TRBJ2-3; 7 bases match TRBD2. Trimming removed 1 base from V and 1 base from J; junction bases left unmatched: 6. Germline V CDR1 and CDR2: SGHRS, YFSETQ. The CDR3 extends over 16 amino acids. CDR3 nucleotides: TGCGCCAGCAGCTTGCACGGGAGGCCACGCACAGATACGCAGTATTTT. Translating it yields CASSLHGRPRTDTQYF.

V is TRBV18 and J is TRBJ2-4; D is possibly TRBD2 (6 bases). This CDR3 is built from 15 residues. CDR1 and CDR2 from the germline V gene are KGHSH and LQKENI. V was trimmed by 0 bases and J by 8 bases, leaving 14 bases between them. CDR3: CASSPPTSLRDIQYF. Written as DNA, the CDR3 is TGTGCCAGCTCACCACCGACTAGTTTGAGGGACATTCAGTACTTC.

This chain uses TRBV9 with TRBJ1-4; no reliable D call. Trimming shortened V by 4 bases and J by 8 bases, and 21 bases separated the two germline ends. The CDR3 contains 16 residues. Germline V CDR1 and CDR2: SGDLS, YYNGEE. CDR3 DNA sequence: TGTGCCAGCAGCCCGACGGGGAGTGGTCTAGAGGAAAAACTGTTTTTT. Its translation: CASSPTGSGLEEKLFF.

This sequence joins TRBV11-2 and TRBJ2-7, with 10 bases that match TRBD1. The V and J ends lost 0 bases and 5 bases, in that order; junction bases with no gene match: 4. CDR1 is SGHAT, CDR2 FQNNGV, per germline. The CDR3 has 15 amino acids. This CDR3 is CASSLEGTGVHEQYF. Here the CDR3 DNA reads TGTGCCAGCAGCTTAGAAGGGACAGGGGTCCACGAGCAGTACTTC.

This clone was seen a handful of times. The genes are TRBV15 and TRBJ1-5; possible D gene TRBD1, 6 bases. This CDR3 has 16 residues. Per germline, CDR1 LNHNV and CDR2 YYDKDF (reference sequence). Trimming removed 0 bases from V and 6 bases from J, with 15 bases in between. The CDR3 spells CATSRDRVGAGQPQHF. CDR3 DNA: TGTGCCACCAGCAGAGATCGAGTGGGGGCGGGTCAGCCCCAGCATTTT.

This sequence joins TRBV7-2 and TRBJ2-1; maybe TRBD1 (6 bases). Germline loops: CDR1 SGHTA, CDR2 FQGNSA. The ends were cut back, 4 bases at V and 3 bases at J, with 13 bases in the middle. The CDR3 totals 15 residues. The CDR3 DNA sequence: TGTGCCAGCAGCTCGGACAGCTTTTACTACAATGAGCAGTTCTTC. Translated: CASSSDSFYYNEQFF.